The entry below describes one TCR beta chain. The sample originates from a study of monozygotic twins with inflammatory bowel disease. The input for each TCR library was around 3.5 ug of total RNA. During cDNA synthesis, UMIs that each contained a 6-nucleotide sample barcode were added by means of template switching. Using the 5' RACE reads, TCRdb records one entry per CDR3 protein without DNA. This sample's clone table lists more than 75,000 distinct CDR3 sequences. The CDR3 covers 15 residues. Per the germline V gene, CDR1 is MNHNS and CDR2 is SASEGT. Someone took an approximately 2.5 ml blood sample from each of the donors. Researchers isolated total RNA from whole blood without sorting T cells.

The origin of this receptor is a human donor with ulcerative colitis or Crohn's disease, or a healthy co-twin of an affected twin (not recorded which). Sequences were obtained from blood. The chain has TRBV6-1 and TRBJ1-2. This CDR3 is CASSDLDGYNYGYTF.